What follows are 26 T cell receptor beta chains derived from one specimen sequenced in a study of CD8+ T cells in alopecia areata. Treatment defined: oral pan-JAK inhibitor, 5-10 mg twice daily. TCR sequencing used cDNA made by reverse transcription of extracted RNA. Generated by immunoSEQ multiplex PCR, the TCRdb table keeps only in-frame clones and is missing some. The repertoire includes around 200,000 clones, 45% to 75% of them detected once, and 0.65% to 0.7% sits in the top ten. This specimen was CD4+ T cells sorted from blood, taken at week 4, from a patient treated with tofacitinib. The origin of the receptors is a human donor with alopecia areata.

This clone was picked up a small number of times. Different DNA sequences within this sample yield the same CDR3. The V call is TRBV20-1, the J call TRBJ2-5, with D perhaps assigned TRBD1 or TRBD2 (6 bases each). The CDR3 sequence is 11 residues long. Trimming took 5 bases from V and 5 from J, leaving 9 bases between them. Germline CDR1 DFQATT, CDR2 SNEGSKA (reference sequence). This CDR3 reads CSAQGRETQYF. As DNA, the CDR3 is TGCAGTGCTCAGGGGAGGGAGACCCAGTACTTC.

The chain combines TRBV7-2 with TRBJ1-1; D remains ambiguous. The length of the CDR3 is 12 residues. V lost 5 bases and J 8 bases, leaving 12 bases between the germline ends. Germline CDR1 reads SGHTA; CDR2 reads FQGNSA. CDR3 amino acids: CASSLGRGEAFF. CDR3 DNA: TGTGCCAGCAGCCTCGGGCGGGGAGAAGCTTTCTTT.

The rearrangement joins TRBV7-8 to TRBJ1-1; no definite D call. The CDR3 spans 12 residues. CDR1 SGHVS and CDR2 FQNEAQ come from the germline V gene. V was cut by 5 bases and J by 7 bases, with 11 bases left in between. As DNA, the CDR3 is TGTGCCAGCAGCGGGAGTGCCATTGAAGCTTTCTTT. As protein: CASSGSAIEAFF.

The chain recombines TRBV9 with TRBJ1-5, with D unresolved. In germline, CDR1 is SGDLS, CDR2 YYNGEE. This CDR3 comprises 14 residues. The ends were cut back, 2 bases at V and 2 bases at J, with 8 bases in the middle. This CDR3 is CASSVDGGNQPQHF. The CDR3 nucleotides read TGTGCCAGCAGCGTGGATGGGGGCAATCAGCCCCAGCATTTT.

There are a few counts of this clone. V usage is TRBV29-1 and J usage is TRBJ2-3; no reliable D call. Trimming shortened V by 6 bases and J by 2 bases, and 12 bases separated the two germline ends. The CDR3 covers 13 residues. Germline V lookup: CDR1 SQVTM, CDR2 ANQGSEA. The CDR3: CSVGRTITDTQYF. CDR3 sequence (DNA): TGCAGCGTGGGCAGGACCATCACAGATACGCAGTATTTT.

The chain has TRBV29-1 and TRBJ1-1; a possible D gene is TRBD1 (6 bases). Germline-derived CDR1 and CDR2 are SQVTM and ANQGSEA. The length of the CDR3 is 15 residues. Trimming took off 4 bases at V and 2 bases at J, with 17 bases between the two ends. The CDR3 is CSVVGGLRANTEAFF. The DNA for the CDR3 is TGCAGCGTTGTCGGGGGGCTGAGGGCAAACACTGAAGCTTTCTTT.

For the CDR3, the DNA is TGCGCCAGCAGCACTTCTAGCGGGAATTACAATGAGCAGTTCTTC. Translated: CASSTSSGNYNEQFF. The V and J genes are TRBV5-1 and TRBJ2-1; 9 bases are shared with TRBD2. With 4 bases clipped from V and 4 bases from J, the junction kept 6 bases outside the gene matches. The CDR3 loop spans 15 amino acids. Germline V gene data show CDR1 as SGHRS and CDR2 as YFSETQ.

About this clone: One end of the junction does not line up with germline, which may come from a read error. The chain has TRBV6-5 and TRBJ2-6, with a weak D call TRBD1 (5 bases). Germline CDR1 reads MNHEY; CDR2 reads SVGAGI. CDR3 length: 13 amino acids. The CDR3 sequence is CAISGHLQDVLTF. The CDR3 coding sequence is TGTGCCATCAGTGGACACCTTCAAGACGTCCTGACTTTC.

In this sample, this clone turned up a few times. The V and J genes are TRBV19 and TRBJ2-1; TRBD1 aligns across 7 bases. J was trimmed by 3 bases and V by 10 bases; bases with no gene match: 9. The CDR3 has 14 residues. Per germline, CDR1 LNHDA and CDR2 SQIVND (reference sequence). In nucleotides, the CDR3 is TGTGCCACAAGTAAGGGGGCGAGCTACAATGAGCAGTTCTTC. As protein: CATSKGASYNEQFF.

The chain is built from TRBV23-1 and TRBJ1-4, with 8 bases matching TRBD1. Being an ORF, TRBV23-1 has a function that is uncertain. CDR3 length: 14 residues. The V and J ends lost 6 bases and 6 bases, in that order; junction bases with no gene match: 6. CDR3 in DNA: TGCGCCAGCAGACGGACAGGGCTGGATGAAAAACTGTTTTTT. It encodes CASRRTGLDEKLFF.

This clone was detected a few times. This sequence joins TRBV5-1 and TRBJ2-1, with 12 nucleotides matching TRBD1. The CDR3 runs to 15 residues. With 0 bases clipped from V and 6 bases from J, the junction kept 1 base outside the gene matches. Germline loops: CDR1 SGHRS, CDR2 YFSETQ. CDR3 nucleotide sequence: TGCGCCAGCAGCTTGGAGGGACAGGGGGCCAATGAGCAGTTCTTC. Residues: CASSLEGQGANEQFF.

The rearrangement joins TRBV15 to TRBJ1-2; no clear D. The V end was cut by 1 base, the J end by 2 bases, with 5 bases between. The CDR3 is 13 amino acids. CDR1 LNHNV and CDR2 YYDKDF come from the germline V gene (reference sequence). Here the CDR3 reads CATSRVENYGYTF. As DNA, the CDR3 is TGTGCCACCAGCAGAGTCGAGAACTATGGCTACACCTTC.

The rearrangement links TRBV5-1 to TRBJ1-4; the D gene is possibly TRBD1 (5 bases). Trimming pared 0 bases from V and 8 bases from J, leaving 14 bases between. Germline values: CDR1 SGHRS, CDR2 YFSETQ. The CDR3 is 15 residues long. The CDR3 sequence is CASSLEGTGGEKLFF. For the CDR3, the DNA is TGCGCCAGCAGCTTGGAGGGGACCGGTGGAGAAAAACTGTTTTTT.

This clone has just a few counts. This chain uses TRBV29-1 with TRBJ2-7; D not certain. CDR1 SQVTM and CDR2 ANQGSEA come from the germline V gene. Deletions cut 7 bases from V and 0 bases from J, with 10 bases between. The CDR3 is made up of 12 amino acids. The CDR3 spells CSASKASYEQYF. The DNA for the CDR3 is TGCAGCGCCTCAAAAGCCTCCTACGAGCAGTACTTC.

This rearrangement joins TRBV30 to TRBJ2-6; no clear D. Trimming pared 1 base from V and 2 bases from J, leaving 6 bases between. Germline CDR1 reads GTSNPN; CDR2 reads SVGIG (reference sequence). The CDR3 extends over 14 amino acids. This chain's CDR3 is CAWSAHPGANVLTF. CDR3 bases: TGTGCCTGGAGTGCGCACCCTGGGGCCAACGTCCTGACTTTC.

DNA for the CDR3: TGTGCCAGCAGCAGACTGCGCACAGATACGCAGTATTTT. It specifies CASSRLRTDTQYF. V is TRBV2 and J is TRBJ2-3; no firm D call. This CDR3 contains 13 residues. The ends were cut back, 6 bases at V and 1 base at J, with 8 bases in the middle. From germline, CDR1 is SNHLY and CDR2 FYNNEI.

This rearrangement joins TRBV5-4 to TRBJ1-5; no reliable D call. Germline V gives CDR1 SGHNT, CDR2 YYREEE (reference sequence). The CDR3 extends over 12 amino acids. Trimming removed 7 bases from V and 9 bases from J, with 14 bases in between. CDR3 loop: CASGLGNGPQHF. CDR3 bases: TGTGCCAGCGGGCTGGGGAATGGGCCCCAGCATTTT.

The rearrangement uses TRBV5-6 and TRBJ1-2; TRBD1 matches at 10 bases. Germline-derived CDR1 and CDR2 are SGHDT and YYEEEE. The V segment lost 4 bases and the J segment 3 bases; nucleotides outside the gene matches: 3. The CDR3 is 14 amino acids. The CDR3 region has the DNA TGTGCCAGCAGCCGGACAGGGGGTTACTATGGCTACACCTTC. Translation gives CASSRTGGYYGYTF. Complete variable domain (other parts from reference TRBV5-6 and TRBJ1-2): DAGVTQSPTHLIKTRGQQVTLRCSPKSGHDTVSWYQQALGQGPQFIFQYYEEEERQRGNFPDRFSGHQFPNYSSELNVNALLLGDSALYLCASSRTGGYYGYTFGSGTRLTVV.

A single count supports this clone. The gene calls are TRBV29-1 and TRBJ2-7; 7 nucleotides agree with TRBD1. Germline V CDR1 and CDR2: SQVTM, ANQGSEA. This CDR3 has 12 residues. V was pared by 6 bases and J by 3 bases, with 5 bases of the junction left unmatched. The CDR3 protein is CSVARDSYEQYF. The CDR3 DNA sequence: TGCAGCGTCGCCCGGGACAGCTACGAGCAGTACTTC.

This chain joins TRBV29-1 and TRBJ2-2; D is undetermined. The CDR3 spans 13 residues. From germline, CDR1 is SQVTM and CDR2 ANQGSEA. Trimming took 3 bases from V and 2 from J, leaving 7 bases between them. In nucleotides, the CDR3 is TGCAGCGTTGATCAAGGAAACACCGGGGAGCTGTTTTTT. Encoded protein: CSVDQGNTGELFF.

The V and J genes are TRBV30 and TRBJ2-7; weak D call: TRBD1 (6 bases). This CDR3 spans 15 amino acids. Trimming removed 4 bases at V and 2 bases at J, with 18 bases between. CDR1 GTSNPN and CDR2 SVGIG come from the germline V gene (reference sequence). Here the CDR3 DNA reads TGTGCCTGGAACAAAGGGGGAATGCGCCCCTACGAGCAGTACTTC. Amino acid sequence: CAWNKGGMRPYEQYF.

This clone was detected only a few times. The CDR3 spells CSVGLAANEQFF. CDR3 DNA sequence: TGCAGCGTTGGACTAGCGGCTAATGAGCAGTTCTTC. The genes are TRBV29-1 and TRBJ2-1; 9 bases match TRBD2. This CDR3 region has 12 residues. V trimming: 4 bases; J trimming: 7 bases; junction bases outside the gene matches: 2. Germline V gives CDR1 SQVTM, CDR2 ANQGSEA.

J is TRBJ2-5 and V is TRBV29-1; TRBD2 aligns across 9 bases. CDR1 is SQVTM, CDR2 ANQGSEA, per germline. V was clipped by 6 bases and J by 4 bases; unmatched bases: 21. This CDR3 region has 18 residues. The CDR3 DNA reads as TGCAGCGTCCCTCCCGTCTCCGCGGGAGGGCTGTTAGGAGAGACCCAGTACTTC. It encodes CSVPPVSAGGLLGETQYF.

Worth noting for this clone: Other DNA sequences in the same sample also yield this CDR3. This chain joins TRBV20-1 and TRBJ1-1; D is unresolved. The CDR3 is made up of 11 amino acids. The V end was cut by 1 base, the J end by 4 bases, with 4 bases between. Germline CDR1 DFQATT, CDR2 SNEGSKA (reference sequence). CDR3 sequence: CSARGSTEAFF. In nucleotides, the CDR3 is TGCAGTGCTAGAGGGAGCACTGAAGCTTTCTTT.

V usage is TRBV7-9 and J usage is TRBJ1-2, with unresolved D. Trimming stripped 5 bases from V and 2 bases from J, with 6 bases between. The CDR3 totals 12 residues. The V gene's germline CDR1 is SEHNR and CDR2 FQNEAQ (reference sequence). The CDR3 DNA reads as TGTGCCAGCAGCCTGGAAAACTATGGCTACACCTTC. It translates to CASSLENYGYTF.

This clone has just a few counts. The chain recombines TRBV29-1 with TRBJ2-2; no reliable D call. The CDR3 is made up of 14 amino acids. The germline V and J ends were trimmed by 1 base and 6 bases, with 12 bases remaining between them. The V gene's germline CDR1 is SQVTM and CDR2 ANQGSEA. The chain's CDR3 is CSVEGTRTSGELFF. The CDR3, as DNA: TGCAGCGTTGAAGGGACGAGAACGTCCGGGGAGCTGTTTTTT.